The T cell receptor beta chain under discussion was sequenced for a study of T cell responses to AZD1222 COVID-19 vaccine. The repertoire was sequenced with immunoSEQ multiplex PCR; TCRdb's copy has only in-frame clones and lacks some. The table has more than 100,000 clones, about 85% seen once. Details on this clone: Its antigen is as yet unknown.

Findings of the study overall: Repertoire sampling occurred only after the peak T cell response.

Sequencing used peripheral blood, obtained on day 0 of AZD1222 vaccination. This clonotype was sampled from an adult in good health.

The CDR3, as DNA: TGTGCCAGCAGTTACATTGCGGGCAATCAGCCCCAGCATTTT. Amino acids: CASSYIAGNQPQHF. The V call is TRBV6-4, the J call TRBJ1-5; no reliable D call. The V end was cut by 5 bases, the J end by 2 bases, with 10 bases between. CDR3 length: 14 residues. Germline V gives CDR1 MRHNA, CDR2 SNTAGT.